What follows are 27 T cell receptor beta chains derived from one specimen sequenced in a study of blood T cell repertoires in COVID-19. The repertoire was sequenced with immunoSEQ multiplex PCR; TCRdb's copy has only in-frame clones and lacks some. The table includes tens of thousands of clones, 70% to 90% detected once. The sample consisted of peripheral blood. These receptors were taken from a woman of 80 years or more with active or convalescent COVID-19.

CDR3 DNA sequence: TGTGCCAGCAGCTTAAGGAGCGCCACAGATACGCAGTATTTT. Protein sequence: CASSLRSATDTQYF. The chain is built from TRBV7-2 and TRBJ2-3; no definite D call. The germline V gene encodes CDR1 SGHTA and CDR2 FQGNSA. The V and J ends lost 2 bases and 2 bases respectively, with 8 bases between them. The CDR3 is made up of 14 amino acids. The full variable domain, completed using reference TRBV7-2 and TRBJ2-3, is GAGVSQSPSNKVTEKGKDVELRCDPISGHTALYWYRQSLGQGLEFLIYFQGNSAPDKSGLPSDRFSAERTGGSVSTLTIQRTQQEDSAVYLCASSLRSATDTQYFGPGTRLTVL.

This clone was detected only a few times. The rearrangement uses TRBV2 and TRBJ2-7, with 7 bases matching TRBD2. The germline V gene encodes CDR1 SNHLY and CDR2 FYNNEI. V lost 10 bases, J lost 7 bases, and 13 bases stayed unmatched. The CDR3 loop spans 13 amino acids. The CDR3: CATSGTTVWEQYF. CDR3 bases: TGTGCCACTTCCGGGACTACTGTCTGGGAGCAGTACTTC.

DNA for the CDR3: TGTGCCAGCAGTGTCGGTGGCTTAGCGGGAGGGCCGAGCGGTGAGCAGTACTTC. Its translation is CASSVGGLAGGPSGEQYF. The V and J genes are TRBV2 and TRBJ2-7; 11 nucleotides match TRBD2. CDR1 SNHLY and CDR2 FYNNEI come from the germline V gene. J gave up 7 bases and V 4 bases, and 18 bases lay outside the gene matches. This CDR3 has 18 residues.

The J gene is TRBJ2-3, the V gene TRBV24-1; D possibly corresponds to TRBD1 (5 bases). The ends were cut back, 4 bases at V and 5 bases at J, with 15 bases in the middle. CDR3 length: 15 amino acids. Germline V gene sequence: CDR1 KGHDR, CDR2 SFDVKD. This CDR3 is CATSDPGHPLDTQYF. CDR3 in DNA: TGTGCCACCAGTGACCCCGGACACCCGCTAGATACGCAGTATTTT.

The V and J genes are TRBV2 and TRBJ2-7; D is ambiguous. The V gene's germline CDR1 is SNHLY and CDR2 FYNNEI. The CDR3 loop spans 13 amino acids. The CDR3, as DNA: TGTGCAGCAGGCCAGGATATATCCTACGAGCAGTACTTC. This sequence encodes CAAGQDISYEQYF.

This clone was seen once. One junction end does not reproduce the germline sequence, and a read error may be involved. The rearrangement joins TRBV5-1 to TRBJ2-2; tentative D call: TRBD2 (7 bases). This CDR3 comprises 15 residues. Germline V gives CDR1 SGHRS, CDR2 YFSETQ. This CDR3 is CARSLGGGHPGELFF. CDR3 coding DNA: TGCGCCCGCAGCTTGGGGGGGGGCCACCCCGGGGAGCTGTTTTTT. The full variable domain, rest sourced from reference TRBV5-1 and TRBJ2-2, is KAGVTQTPRYLIKTRGQQVTLSCSPISGHRSVSWYQQTPGQGLQFLFEYFSETQRNKGNFPGRFSGRQFSNSRSEMNVSTLELGDSALYLCARSLGGGHPGELFFGEGSRLTVL.

The J gene is TRBJ1-1, the V gene TRBV7-2, with D tentatively TRBD1 (5 bases). The CDR3 has 14 amino acids. V shed 4 bases and J shed 0 bases, with 9 bases lying between them. Germline values: CDR1 SGHTA, CDR2 FQGNSA. The CDR3 DNA sequence: TGTGCCAGCAGCTCAGGGTTTATGAACACTGAAGCTTTCTTT. It encodes CASSSGFMNTEAFF.

The chain joins TRBV3-1 (or the pseudogene TRBV3-2) to TRBJ1-6; D not resolved. This CDR3 spans 17 amino acids. V gave up 0 bases and J gave up 11 bases, with 20 bases separating them. Germline values: CDR1 LGHDT, CDR2 YNNKEL (reference sequence). CDR3 sequence (DNA): TGTGCCAGCAGCCAAGAGAATACTTTCCGACATCCCCCACCCCTCCACTTT. Its protein product is CASSQENTFRHPPPLHF.

About this clone itself: The sample has other DNA sequences that encode this CDR3 too. This chain uses TRBV2 with TRBJ2-2; 8 bases are a match to TRBD2. This CDR3 has 17 residues. The germline CDR1 and CDR2 sequences are SNHLY and FYNNEI. V lost 11 bases to trimming and J lost 3 bases; unmatched junction nucleotides: 17. The CDR3 nucleotides read TGTGCCCGCACCAGGGACGGGGGGGGAGGGGACACCGGGGAGCTGTTTTTT. Amino acid sequence: CARTRDGGGGDTGELFF.

CDR3 sequence (DNA): TGTGCCAGCAGCTTAGCCTTGTTCGGAAACACCATATATTTT. It translates to CASSLALFGNTIYF. V and J are TRBV7-2 and TRBJ1-3, with no clear D. The V gene lost 0 bases and the J gene lost 4 bases, with 7 bases spanning the gap. Germline V lookup: CDR1 SGHTA, CDR2 FQGNSA. The CDR3 covers 14 residues.

The chain employs TRBV7-6 and TRBJ2-2, with D possibly TRBD1 on 5 matching bases. Germline V lookup: CDR1 SGHVS, CDR2 FNYEAQ. The CDR3 has 16 amino acids. Trimming left V 1 base short and J 0 bases short, with 9 bases between. Here the CDR3 reads CASSLVSRANTGELFF. Here the CDR3 DNA reads TGTGCCAGCAGCTTAGTGTCCAGGGCGAACACCGGGGAGCTGTTTTTT.

The V call is TRBV7-2, the J call TRBJ2-5; D is possibly TRBD1 (6 bases). Trimming removed 6 bases from V and 5 bases from J, with 10 bases in between. This CDR3 region has 12 residues. In germline, CDR1 is SGHTA, CDR2 FQGNSA. The CDR3 DNA is TGTGCCAGCAGGAGGGGGACGGAGACCCAGTACTTC. Encoded protein: CASRRGTETQYF. Based on the CDR3 plus reference TRBV7-2 and TRBJ2-5, the full variable domain is GAGVSQSPSNKVTEKGKDVELRCDPISGHTALYWYRQSLGQGLEFLIYFQGNSAPDKSGLPSDRFSAERTGGSVSTLTIQRTQQEDSAVYLCASRRGTETQYFGPGTRLLVL.

The chain has TRBV19 and TRBJ1-2, with D tentatively TRBD1 (6 bases). Germline CDR1 and CDR2: LNHDA and SQIVND (reference sequence). The V end was cut by 7 bases, the J end by 3 bases, with 15 bases between. This CDR3 has 14 residues. In nucleotides, the CDR3 is TGTGCCAGTATGCCGCAGGGGACGCACTATGGCTACACCTTC. Translation gives CASMPQGTHYGYTF.

The chain has TRBV3-1 (or the pseudogene TRBV3-2) and TRBJ2-1; TRBD2 matches at 8 bases. Trimming at V came to 1 base and at J to 9 bases, leaving 14 bases not matched to a gene. Per germline, CDR1 LGHDT and CDR2 YNNKEL (reference sequence). This CDR3 is 17 amino acids long. CDR3 amino acids: CASSQVFSGGSGAEQFF. The CDR3 DNA follows: TGTGCCAGCAGCCAAGTTTTCAGCGGGGGATCCGGGGCTGAGCAGTTCTTC.

The rearrangement links TRBV6-2 or TRBV6-3 to TRBJ1-1; 11 bases match TRBD1. The J segment lost 5 bases and the V segment lost 5 bases, leaving 10 bases of the junction unmatched. The CDR3 runs to 16 residues. Germline V gene data show CDR1 as MNHEY and CDR2 as SVGEGT. The CDR3 coding sequence is TGTGCCAGCAGTCCCGGGACAGGGGGGAGAGGTACTGAAGCTTTCTTT. It yields the protein CASSPGTGGRGTEAFF.

The chain combines TRBV6-1 with TRBJ2-7; possibly TRBD1 for D (6 bases). The CDR3 spans 15 residues. From germline, CDR1 is MNHNS and CDR2 SASEGT. V dropped 3 bases and J dropped 4 bases, with 16 bases sitting between them. The CDR3 DNA is TGTGCCAGCAGTGACCAACAGGGAGCGCGGTACGAGCAGTACTTC. The encoded protein is CASSDQQGARYEQYF.

This chain joins TRBV5-1 and TRBJ2-3; 7 bases align to TRBD2. The CDR3 is made up of 16 amino acids. V was pared by 1 base and J by 2 bases, with 7 bases of the junction left unmatched. The V gene's germline CDR1 is SGHRS and CDR2 YFSETQ. CDR3 loop: CASSLTGGSSTDTQYF. The CDR3, as DNA: TGCGCCAGCAGCTTGACAGGCGGGAGTTCCACAGATACGCAGTATTTT.

The genes are TRBV15 and TRBJ1-5; 9 positions agree with TRBD1. The J segment lost 0 bases and the V segment lost 4 bases, leaving 13 bases of the junction unmatched. This CDR3 region has 19 residues. CDR1 is LNHNV, CDR2 YYDKDF, per germline (reference sequence). CDR3 in amino acids: CATSTIVRDRADSNQPQHF. The CDR3 DNA is TGTGCCACCAGCACTATTGTCCGGGACAGGGCCGATAGCAATCAGCCCCAGCATTTT. The full variable domain, completed using reference TRBV15 and TRBJ1-5, is DAMVIQNPRYQVTQFGKPVTLSCSQTLNHNVMYWYQQKSSQAPKLLFHYYDKDFNNEADTPDNFQSRRPNTSFCFLDIRSPGLGDTAMYLCATSTIVRDRADSNQPQHFGDGTRLSIL.

The genes are TRBV6-1 and TRBJ1-1; TRBD1 aligns across 7 bases. The trim removed 1 base at V and 6 bases at J, leaving 11 bases unmatched. Germline V gene lookup returns CDR1 MNHNS and CDR2 SASEGT. The CDR3 contains 16 residues. CDR3 protein: CASSEGGGRGNAEAFF. In DNA form, the CDR3 reads TGTGCCAGCAGTGAAGGAGGGGGCAGGGGCAATGCTGAAGCTTTCTTT.

The V gene is TRBV29-1, the J gene TRBJ1-2; D may be TRBD1 (6 bases). The CDR3 has 14 residues. Germline V gene sequence: CDR1 SQVTM, CDR2 ANQGSEA. The ends were cut back, 5 bases at V and 5 bases at J, with 18 bases in the middle. As DNA, the CDR3 is TGCAGCGTTCCGCCACAGGGAGCCTCTTATGGCTACACCTTC. Translated: CSVPPQGASYGYTF.

The gene calls are TRBV4-1 and TRBJ2-3; 12 bases match TRBD2. V lost 7 bases to trimming and J lost 2 bases; unmatched junction nucleotides: 1. CDR1 and CDR2 from the germline V gene are MGHRA and YSYEKL. The length of the CDR3 is 14 residues. The CDR3 DNA follows: TGCGCCAGCACTAGCGGGGGGGACACAGATACGCAGTATTTT. Translated: CASTSGGDTDTQYF.

This clone occurred once. This chain links TRBV29-1 with TRBJ1-4; D possibly corresponds to TRBD1 (5 bases). The CDR3 has 13 amino acids. V shed 4 bases and J shed 8 bases, with 14 bases lying between them. The germline V gene encodes CDR1 SQVTM and CDR2 ANQGSEA. The CDR3 DNA sequence: TGCAGCGTTGCAGCGGGGCCAGGGGAAAAACTGTTTTTT. It codes for CSVAAGPGEKLFF.

This clone was seen more than once but under ten times. V usage is TRBV4-1 and J usage is TRBJ2-1; 13 nucleotides line up with TRBD2. Per germline, CDR1 MGHRA and CDR2 YSYEKL. The CDR3 extends over 20 amino acids. Unmatched junction bases numbered 15, after V lost 1 base and J lost 6 bases. The CDR3 bases are TGCGCCAGCAGCCAAGGGGGACTAGCGGGAATGTTGAGGGGCCCCAATGAGCAGTTCTTC. The encoded protein is CASSQGGLAGMLRGPNEQFF.

The rearrangement joins TRBV19 to TRBJ2-7; possibly TRBD2 for D (5 bases). The germline V and J ends were trimmed by 6 bases and 3 bases, with 6 bases remaining between them. CDR1 is LNHDA, CDR2 SQIVND, per germline (reference sequence). This CDR3 comprises 11 residues. The CDR3 region is CASRRDYEQYF. The CDR3 bases are TGTGCCAGTAGACGGGACTACGAGCAGTACTTC. The full variable domain, with the rest looked up from reference TRBV19 and TRBJ2-7, is DGGITQSPKYLFRKEGQNVTLSCEQNLNHDAMYWYRQDPGQGLRLIYYSQIVNDFQKGDIAEGYSVSREKKESFPLTVTSAQKNPTAFYLCASRRDYEQYFGPGTRLTVT.

This rearrangement joins TRBV5-1 to TRBJ1-1, with a weak D call TRBD1 (5 bases). V was shortened by 0 bases and J by 4 bases, with 13 bases between the two germline ends. CDR3 length: 15 amino acids. The germline gives CDR1 SGHRS, CDR2 YFSETQ. The CDR3 bases are TGCGCCAGCAGCTTGGATCAGGGTCTCGCCACTGAAGCTTTCTTT. It yields the protein CASSLDQGLATEAFF. Combining the CDR3 with reference TRBV5-1 and TRBJ1-1 gives the whole variable domain KAGVTQTPRYLIKTRGQQVTLSCSPISGHRSVSWYQQTPGQGLQFLFEYFSETQRNKGNFPGRFSGRQFSNSRSEMNVSTLELGDSALYLCASSLDQGLATEAFFGQGTRLTVV.

This clone appeared a few times. The CDR3 DNA sequence: TGCGCCAGCAGCTTGGCTAGCGAGACAGATACGCAGTATTTT. It translates to CASSLASETDTQYF. J is TRBJ2-3 and V is TRBV5-1, with D perhaps TRBD2 (6 bases). The CDR3 is 14 residues long. Trimming removed 0 bases from V and 3 bases from J, with 8 bases in between. Germline CDR1 is SGHRS and CDR2 is YFSETQ.

The rearrangement links TRBV6-2 or TRBV6-3 to TRBJ1-5; TRBD1 matches at 11 bases. Per the germline V gene, CDR1 is MNHEY and CDR2 is SVGEGT. Trimming at V came to 2 bases and at J to 1 base, leaving 13 bases not matched to a gene. This CDR3 has 20 amino acids. CDR3 nucleotide sequence: TGTGCCAGCAGTTACCGCCAAAGGACAGGGGGCGTGGGGAGCAATCAGCCCCAGCATTTT. It codes for CASSYRQRTGGVGSNQPQHF.